The clone carrying this T cell receptor (beta chain) appeared once. Its target is unknown. Unique molecular identifiers were present on the cDNA, and a universal primer site came from template switching. TCRdb re-called the 5' RACE reads with MiXCR, one entry per CDR3 protein. The table records 400,000 to 600,000 distinct CDR3 sequences, 20% to 25% of them present only once. This entry is derived from a study of identical twins. Each donor (without exception) was a healthy Caucasian. Trimming at V came to 0 bases and at J to 4 bases, leaving 8 bases not matched to a gene. Germline CDR1 and CDR2: MNHNS and SASEGT. The CDR3 contains 17 residues. Study-wide results and limits: Twin-shared out-of-frame alpha sequences were enriched for low generation probability.

These data are also associated with another study on yellow fever vaccine responses in identical twins. That study reports: Twins' vaccine T cell responses were reported to seem partly convergent and partly personalized.

The source is a woman aged 18-29 years in good health. The gene calls are TRBV6-1 and TRBJ2-1, with TRBD1 matching 8 bases. The sample taken for sequencing was CD4+ T cells sorted from blood. For the CDR3, the DNA is TGTGCCAGCAGTGAAGCAACTTCAGGGGGCACGTACAATGAGCAGTTCTTC. This gives the protein CASSEATSGGTYNEQFF.